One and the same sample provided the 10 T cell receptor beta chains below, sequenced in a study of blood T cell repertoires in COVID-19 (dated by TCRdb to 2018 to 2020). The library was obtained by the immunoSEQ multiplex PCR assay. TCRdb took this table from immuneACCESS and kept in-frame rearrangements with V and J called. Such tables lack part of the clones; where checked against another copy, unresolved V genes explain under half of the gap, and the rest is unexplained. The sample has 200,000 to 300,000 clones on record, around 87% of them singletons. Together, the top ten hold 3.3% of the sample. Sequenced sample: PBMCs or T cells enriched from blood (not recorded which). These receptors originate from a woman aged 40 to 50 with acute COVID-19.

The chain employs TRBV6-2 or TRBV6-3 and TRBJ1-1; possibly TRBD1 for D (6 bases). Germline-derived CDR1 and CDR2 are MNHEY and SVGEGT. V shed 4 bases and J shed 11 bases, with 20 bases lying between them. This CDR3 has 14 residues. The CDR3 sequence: CASSFPGQIVEAFF. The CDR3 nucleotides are TGTGCCAGCAGTTTCCCGGGACAAATTGTTGAGGCTTTCTTT.

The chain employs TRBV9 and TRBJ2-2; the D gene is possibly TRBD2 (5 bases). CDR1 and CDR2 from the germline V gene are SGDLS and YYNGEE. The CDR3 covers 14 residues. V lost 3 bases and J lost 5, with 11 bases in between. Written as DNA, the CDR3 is TGTGCCAGCAGCGCCCTCGGGGAAACCGGGGAGCTGTTTTTT. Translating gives CASSALGETGELFF.

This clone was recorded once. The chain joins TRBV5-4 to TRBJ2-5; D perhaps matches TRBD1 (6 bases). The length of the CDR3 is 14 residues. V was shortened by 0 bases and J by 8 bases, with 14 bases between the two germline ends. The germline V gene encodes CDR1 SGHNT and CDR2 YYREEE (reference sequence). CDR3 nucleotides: TGTGCCAGCAGCTTGGAACAGGGCCAAACCACCCAGTACTTC. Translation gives CASSLEQGQTTQYF.

The CDR3 DNA follows: TGTGCCAGCAGCCAAAATACAGTAGATACGCAGTATTTT. Translated, it gives CASSQNTVDTQYF. The chain is built from TRBV3-1 (or the pseudogene TRBV3-2) and TRBJ2-3, with D unresolved. This CDR3 is built from 13 residues. Germline-derived CDR1 and CDR2 are LGHDT and YNNKEL (reference sequence). V lost 2 bases, J lost 5 bases, and 8 bases lay in between.

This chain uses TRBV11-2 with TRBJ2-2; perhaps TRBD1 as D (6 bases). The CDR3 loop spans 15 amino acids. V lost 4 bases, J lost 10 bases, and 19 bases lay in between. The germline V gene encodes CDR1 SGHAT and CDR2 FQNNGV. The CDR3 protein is CASSSTRDTIKELFF. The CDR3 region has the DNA TGTGCCAGCAGCTCGACACGGGACACCATTAAGGAGCTGTTTTTT.

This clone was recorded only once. CDR3 coding DNA: TGTGCCAGCAGTGAAGATGGCGGGAGCTCCTACAATGAGCAGTTCTTC. Translated, it gives CASSEDGGSSYNEQFF. The chain carries TRBV2 and TRBJ2-1; 7 nucleotides line up with TRBD2. Germline CDR1 reads SNHLY; CDR2 reads FYNNEI. This CDR3 region has 16 residues. With V trimmed by 1 base and J by 0 bases, 3 bases remained unmatched.

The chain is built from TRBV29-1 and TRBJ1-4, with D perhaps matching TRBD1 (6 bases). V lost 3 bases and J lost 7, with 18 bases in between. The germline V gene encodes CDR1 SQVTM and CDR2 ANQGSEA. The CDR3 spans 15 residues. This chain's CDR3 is CSVDKYGQSSEKLFF. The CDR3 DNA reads TGCAGCGTTGATAAATACGGACAGTCGTCTGAAAAACTGTTTTTT.

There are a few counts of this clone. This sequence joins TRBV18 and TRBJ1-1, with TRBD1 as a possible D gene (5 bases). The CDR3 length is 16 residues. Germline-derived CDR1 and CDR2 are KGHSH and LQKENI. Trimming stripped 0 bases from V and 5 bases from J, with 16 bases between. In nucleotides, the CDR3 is TGTGCCAGCTCACCACCGTTGGTCAGGGAACTGACTGAAGCTTTCTTT. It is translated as CASSPPLVRELTEAFF.

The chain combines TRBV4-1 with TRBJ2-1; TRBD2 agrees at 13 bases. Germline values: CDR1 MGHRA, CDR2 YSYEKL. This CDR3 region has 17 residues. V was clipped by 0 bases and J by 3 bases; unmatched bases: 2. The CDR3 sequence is CASSQDWTSGSYNEQFF. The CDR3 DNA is TGCGCCAGCAGCCAAGATTGGACTAGCGGGAGCTACAATGAGCAGTTCTTC.

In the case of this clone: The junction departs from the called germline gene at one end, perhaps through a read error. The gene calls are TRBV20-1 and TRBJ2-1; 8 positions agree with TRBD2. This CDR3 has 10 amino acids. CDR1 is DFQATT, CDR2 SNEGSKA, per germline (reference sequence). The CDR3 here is CSAGERERFF. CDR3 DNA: TGCAGTGCTGGAGAGCGGGAGCGGTTCTTC.